This is a list of T cell receptor beta chains from one sample in a study of tumor-infiltrating lymphocytes in localized non-small cell lung cancer. Sequencing was performed with immunoSEQ multiplex PCR; in TCRdb, only in-frame clones are kept and a portion is missing. The sample holds 20,000 to 25,000 clones, 80% seen once. Sequenced: lung tumor tissue. The receptor source for this set is a human donor with non-small cell lung cancer. Each CDR3 is given with its conserved first and last residue. The D gene is left open where the match is weak. Size is stated for part of the rows, as once, few or many counts, or as a class when the clone is expanded.

clone_size,j_call,v_call,d_call,cdr3_aa,cdr3_nt
NA,TRBJ2-2,TRBV9,TRBD2,CASSSGTSLFAGELFF,TGTGCCAGCAGCAGCGGGACTAGCTTATTCGCCGGGGAGCTGTTTTTT
NA,TRBJ2-1,TRBV2,NA,CASRGSSNEQFF,TGTGCCAGCAGGGGAAGCTCCAATGAGCAGTTCTTC
NA,TRBJ2-3,TRBV10-2,TRBD2,CASSRRTSGSTDTQYF,TGCGCCAGCAGTCGTCGGACTAGCGGGAGTACCGATACGCAGTATTTT
few,TRBJ1-5,TRBV27,NA,CASSRKGTAGNQPQHF,TGTGCCAGCAGTCGGAAGGGGACTGCGGGCAATCAGCCCCAGCATTTT
NA,TRBJ2-1,TRBV4-1,TRBD1,CASSYSSGVGTGGYEQFF,TGCGCCAGCAGCTACTCATCAGGGGTGGGGACAGGGGGCTATGAGCAGTTCTTC
once,TRBJ2-5,TRBV7-2,NA,CASSSSRMETQYF,TGTGCCAGCAGCTCCTCCCGGATGGAGACCCAGTACTTC
once,TRBJ2-2,TRBV9,NA,CASSVVSRSGELFF,TGTGCCAGCAGCGTAGTCTCGAGGTCCGGGGAGCTGTTTTTT
NA,TRBJ2-5,TRBV10-1,NA,CASSESETQYF,TGCGCCAGCAGTGAGTCAGAGACCCAGTACTTC
NA,TRBJ2-1,TRBV4-3,NA,CASSQETGRAYNEQFF,TGCGCCAGCAGCCAAGAAACGGGCAGAGCCTACAATGAGCAGTTCTTC
NA,TRBJ2-7,TRBV7-9,NA,CASSWPRGSEQYF,TGTGCCAGCAGCTGGCCTCGGGGGAGCGAGCAGTACTTC
NA,TRBJ2-3,TRBV6-1,NA,CASSPGPQQYF,TGTGCCAGCAGTCCGGGACCACAGCAGTATTTT
NA,TRBJ1-5,TRBV10-3,NA,CAISAEPRNQPQHF,TGTGCCATCAGTGCCGAGCCTCGCAATCAGCCCCAGCATTTT
once,TRBJ2-7,TRBV28,TRBD2,CASSFSLAGLSYEQYF,TGTGCCAGCAGTTTTAGTCTAGCGGGTCTCTCCTACGAGCAGTACTTC
few,TRBJ1-5,TRBV5-6,TRBD1,CASSLGPQGGQPQHF,TGTGCCAGCAGCTTGGGGCCGCAGGGGGGTCAGCCCCAGCATTTT
NA,TRBJ2-5,TRBV15,NA,CATSSSLGETQYF,TGTGCCACCAGCAGCAGCTTGGGAGAGACCCAGTACTTC
NA,TRBJ1-2,TRBV15,NA,CATSTPTEAYGYTF,TGTGCCACCTCCACGCCGACAGAGGCCTATGGCTACACCTTC
NA,TRBJ2-7,TRBV7-8,NA,CASSPQGNSYEQYF,TGTGCCAGCAGCCCTCAGGGTAACTCCTACGAGCAGTACTTC
NA,TRBJ2-3,TRBV7-8,NA,CASSGGGTDTQYF,TGTGCCAGCAGCGGAGGGGGCACAGATACGCAGTATTTT
NA,TRBJ2-7,TRBV11-2,NA,CASRRNFGTESSYEQYF,TGTGCCAGCAGGAGGAACTTCGGGACGGAGAGCTCCTACGAGCAGTACTTC
NA,TRBJ2-1,TRBV6-1,NA,CASSEAFYGEQFF,TGTGCCAGCAGTGAAGCGTTCTATGGTGAGCAGTTCTTC
NA,TRBJ2-7,TRBV20-1,NA,CSAGGYEQYF,TGCAGTGCCGGAGGGTACGAGCAGTACTTC
NA,TRBJ1-1,TRBV11-2,NA,CASSSDPGRTEAFF,TGTGCCAGCAGCTCCGACCCGGGGCGTACTGAAGCTTTCTTT
NA,TRBJ2-2,TRBV2,NA,CASSEEAGELFF,TGTGCCAGCAGTGAAGAAGCCGGGGAGCTGTTTTTT
NA,TRBJ1-5,TRBV6-6,NA,CASSPSQGQPQHF,TGTGCCAGCAGCCCCTCCCAAGGCCAGCCCCAGCATTTT
few,TRBJ2-1,TRBV11-2,TRBD2,CASSLYTSGYNEQFF,TGTGCCAGCAGCTTATATACTAGCGGCTACAATGAGCAGTTCTTC
NA,TRBJ1-3,TRBV4-2,NA,CASSQGISGNTIYF,TGTGCCAGCAGCCAGGGAATCTCTGGAAACACCATATATTTT
few,TRBJ2-2,TRBV11-3,NA,CASSFQYTGELFF,TGTGCCAGCAGCTTCCAGTACACCGGGGAGCTGTTTTTT
NA,TRBJ1-4,TRBV27,NA,CASSLFTSGDEKLFF,TGTGCCAGCAGTTTATTCACCTCGGGAGATGAAAAACTGTTTTTT
NA,TRBJ2-7,TRBV7-6,NA,CASSSSLTQSEQYF,TGTGCCAGCAGCTCGTCGCTGACCCAGTCCGAGCAGTACTTC
once,TRBJ1-2,TRBV7-2,NA,CASSLARASNYGYTF,TGTGCCAGCAGCTTAGCGCGCGCCTCTAACTATGGCTACACCTTC